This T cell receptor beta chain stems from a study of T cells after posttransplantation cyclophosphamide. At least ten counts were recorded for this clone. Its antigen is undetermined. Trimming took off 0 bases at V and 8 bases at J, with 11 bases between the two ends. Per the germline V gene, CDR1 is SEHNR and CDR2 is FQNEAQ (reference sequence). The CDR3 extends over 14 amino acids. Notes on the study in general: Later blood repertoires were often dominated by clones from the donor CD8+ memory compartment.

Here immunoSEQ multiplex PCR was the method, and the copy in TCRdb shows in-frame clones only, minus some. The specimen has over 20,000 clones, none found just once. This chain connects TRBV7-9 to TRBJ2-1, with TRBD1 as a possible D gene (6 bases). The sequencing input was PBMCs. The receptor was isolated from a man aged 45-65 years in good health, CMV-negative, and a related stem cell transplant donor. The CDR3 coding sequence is TGTGCCAGCAGCTTAGCCCTAACAGGGTATGAGCAGTTCTTC. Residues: CASSLALTGYEQFF.